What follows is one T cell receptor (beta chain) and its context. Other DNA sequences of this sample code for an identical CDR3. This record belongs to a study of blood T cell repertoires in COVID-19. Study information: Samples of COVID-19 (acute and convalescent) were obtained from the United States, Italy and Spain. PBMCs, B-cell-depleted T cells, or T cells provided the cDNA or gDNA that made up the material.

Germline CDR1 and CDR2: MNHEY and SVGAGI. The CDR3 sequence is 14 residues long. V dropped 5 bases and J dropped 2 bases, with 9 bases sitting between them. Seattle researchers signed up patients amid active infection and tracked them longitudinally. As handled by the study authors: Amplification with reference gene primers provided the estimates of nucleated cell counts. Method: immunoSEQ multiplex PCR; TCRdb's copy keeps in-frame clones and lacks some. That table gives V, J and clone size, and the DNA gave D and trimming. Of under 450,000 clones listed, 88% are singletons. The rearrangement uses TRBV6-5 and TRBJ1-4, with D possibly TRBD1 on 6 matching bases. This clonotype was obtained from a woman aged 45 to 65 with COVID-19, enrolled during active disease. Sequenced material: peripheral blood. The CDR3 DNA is TGTGCCAGCAGTCCCCAGGGGACTAATGAAAAACTGTTTTTT. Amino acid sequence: CASSPQGTNEKLFF.